This entry concerns a single T cell receptor beta chain. Its antigen is unknown. Produced via immunoSEQ multiplex PCR; TCRdb's table is partial and in-frame only. Here the sample spans more than 50,000 clones, approximately 80% being singletons. This record belongs to a study of PD-L1 blockade in urothelial cancer. General study points: Durable benefit accompanied greater 3-week expansion of tumor-associated blood clones. Pretreatment peripheral blood TCR clonality that fell below the median predicted better survival among the patients studied.

All patients handed over anywhere from 1 to 8 samples, pretreatment and on-treatment. The receptor comes from a man between 65 and 85 years old with urothelial cancer. The material sequenced was PBMCs, taken around atezolizumab (anti-PD-L1) treatment.

The CDR3 DNA reads TGTGCCTGGAGGCTAGCGGGAGAGGTTGATGAGCAGTTCTTC. Amino acids: CAWRLAGEVDEQFF. V usage is TRBV30 and J usage is TRBJ2-1; TRBD2 matches 10 bases. V gave up 3 bases and J gave up 8 bases; unmatched junction bases: 7. The CDR3 has 14 amino acids. CDR1 is GTSNPN and CDR2 is SVGIG in the germline V gene (reference sequence).